Below, 8 T cell receptor beta chains from the same sample are listed, as sequenced in a study of control samples from healthy donors and cancer patients. Sequencing was performed with immunoSEQ multiplex PCR; in TCRdb, only in-frame clones are kept and a portion is missing. The sample shows about 89,000 clones, 70% to 90% of them seen only once. Sequences were obtained from blood. These receptors originate from a woman aged 40 to 50 in good health.

Comments on this clone: A junction boundary mismatches the germline segment, possibly from a read error. Within the sample, other DNA sequences also encode this same CDR3. The chain is built from TRBV5-8 and TRBJ2-3; 7 bases align to TRBD2. The length of the CDR3 is 13 residues. The germline CDR1 and CDR2 sequences are SGHTS and YDEGEE. CDR3 sequence reads: CASTVAGTDTQYF. CDR3 sequence (DNA): TGCGCCAGCACAGTAGCGGGTACAGATACGCAGTATTTT.

This clone was counted once. The chain joins TRBV19 to TRBJ2-3; 9 positions match TRBD1. The CDR3 loop spans 17 amino acids. V gave up 0 bases and J gave up 3 bases; unmatched junction bases: 7. Germline CDR1 is LNHDA and CDR2 is SQIVND (reference sequence). The CDR3 spells CASSIDPRTGETDTQYF. DNA of the CDR3: TGTGCCAGTAGTATAGATCCCCGGACAGGGGAGACAGATACGCAGTATTTT.

V and J are TRBV7-2 and TRBJ1-2, with D tentatively TRBD1 (6 bases). V was shortened by 5 bases and J by 0 bases, with 13 bases between the two germline ends. CDR3 length: 15 residues. The germline V gene encodes CDR1 SGHTA and CDR2 FQGNSA. CDR3 bases: TGTGCCAGCAGCGAGACGGGGACATCTAACTATGGCTACACCTTC. Its protein product is CASSETGTSNYGYTF.

V usage is TRBV9 and J usage is TRBJ2-1, with a weak D call TRBD2 (6 bases). The CDR3 is made up of 14 amino acids. Trimming took 4 bases from V and 9 from J, leaving 17 bases between them. Per germline, CDR1 SGDLS and CDR2 YYNGEE. The CDR3 region has the DNA TGTGCCAGCAGCTCCCCCGGGGGTCGTAGTGAGCAGTTCTTC. Its protein product is CASSSPGGRSEQFF. The full variable domain, completed using reference TRBV9 and TRBJ2-1, is DSGVTQTPKHLITATGQRVTLRCSPRSGDLSVYWYQQSLDQGLQFLIQYYNGEERAKGNILERFSAQQFPDLHSELNLSSLELGDSALYFCASSSPGGRSEQFFGPGTRLTVL.

The gene calls are TRBV5-4 and TRBJ2-1; TRBD2 matches at 9 bases. V lost 0 bases and J lost 8; bases outside the gene matches: 9. This CDR3 has 16 amino acids. Germline-derived CDR1 and CDR2 are SGHNT and YYREEE (reference sequence). The CDR3 here is CASSLGARGGSDEQFF. CDR3 nucleotide sequence: TGTGCCAGCAGCTTGGGGGCGCGGGGGGGCTCGGATGAGCAGTTCTTC.

The V gene is TRBV30, the J gene TRBJ2-2; weak D call: TRBD2 (5 bases). Germline V gene data show CDR1 as GTSNPN and CDR2 as SVGIG (reference sequence). Between the trimmed V and J ends, which lost 0 bases and 1 base, there was a span of 12 bases. CDR3 length: 16 residues. The CDR3 region has the DNA TGTGCCTGGAGTGTACCCGGGGTTGGGAACACCGGGGAGCTGTTTTTT. The encoded protein is CAWSVPGVGNTGELFF.

This clone was detected once. This rearrangement joins TRBV9 to TRBJ2-5; no firm D call. V shed 2 bases and J shed 13 bases, with 6 bases lying between them. The CDR3 runs 9 residues. Germline CDR1 SGDLS, CDR2 YYNGEE. This CDR3 reads CASSVMMYF. The CDR3 bases are TGTGCCAGCAGCGTTATGATGTACTTC.

The V and J genes are TRBV3-1 (or the pseudogene TRBV3-2) and TRBJ2-7; TRBD1 aligns across 11 bases. Germline lookup yields CDR1 LGHDT and CDR2 YNNKEL (reference sequence). V dropped 1 base and J dropped 8; count of bases not matched to a gene: 4. CDR3 length: 14 amino acids. CDR3: CASSQGTGGEQQYF. The CDR3, as DNA: TGTGCCAGCAGCCAAGGGACAGGGGGCGAGCAGCAGTACTTC.